Listed below are T cell receptor beta chains from one sample, sequenced in a study of T cells after posttransplantation cyclophosphamide. Method: immunoSEQ multiplex PCR; TCRdb's copy keeps in-frame clones and lacks some. The table includes over 20,000 clones, about 98% detected once. The specimen sequenced was naive CD8+ T cells sorted from PBMCs. The receptors here all came from a man aged 40-50 years in good health, CMV-negative, and a related stem cell transplant donor. Both conserved end residues are trimmed from each CDR3.

TRBV15 DTSYGVVQY
TRBV27 ASSAGTGELF
TRBV20-1 SAPGGETQY
TRBV5-6 ASSGGTNTEAF
TRBV7-2 ASSPTPGLYEQY
TRBV5-1 ASSLETSGIDDEQF
TRBV15 ATSRVGSNQPQH
TRBV18 ASSLAAGGPEQF
TRBV27 ASSSLGQKNTEAF
TRBV19 ASSMQGKPLQH
TRBV7-9 ASSTFLREQHSEQF
TRBV2 ASRFETGGANVLT
TRBV4-1 ASSQRDTYTGELF
TRBV6-1 ASSEITGSPYEQY
TRBV10-1 ASSSDREVNEQY
TRBV6-1 ASSEGGIYEQY
TRBV10-3 AINKREGVYNEQF
TRBV28 ASSSDRRVGNTIY
TRBV28 ASGLDREFGEQY
TRBV28 ASSFPGLAANEQF
TRBV27 ASSLIGALHEQY
TRBV6-1 ASTLLYEQY
TRBV27 ASSFDGGATYGYT
TRBV6-4 ASSDSTEAF
TRBV11-2 ASSYSRYEQY
TRBV2 ASIDWTGGGLNTEAF
TRBV2 ANYGDSGSYEQF
TRBV21-1 ASSPGRTEAF
TRBV7-9 ASSLVREGSYEQY
TRBV7-9 ASSRQGGGQPQH
TRBV6-1 ASSERIAGVGEQY
TRBV2 ASTLGYT
TRBV2 ARQGLAGDNEQF
TRBV30 AWNEGGNSNQPQH
TRBV7-4 ASSLKQGSSNEQF
TRBV9 ASSVGYSQVGGVF
TRBV28 ASRVADFYNEQF
TRBV9 ASRPQSGYEQF
TRBV19 ASSLGLAGTYEQY
TRBV5-1 ASNDRGNTEAF
TRBV27 ASSLGRADYEQY
TRBV6-1 ASSELGLLNEQF
TRBV13 ASSRLNEQF
TRBV9 ASSVVPGGDEQY
TRBV9 ASSPSGRTSYEQY
TRBV6-5 ASSYSGQLNTEAF
TRBV19 ASSIWTSGSYNEQF
TRBV5-4 ASSGLASVDEQY
TRBV10-3 AISETGEGTEAF
TRBV7-9 ASSSPAEQY
TRBV7-6 ASSPGTGELF
TRBV6-6 ASSSMGQGPADTQY
TRBV4-1 ASSQFPGRSGANVLT
TRBV11-2 ASSSPLYSGSSTYNEQF
TRBV28 ASRAPGNEQF
TRBV6-1 ASRANEQY
TRBV7-9 ASSLGANYGYT
TRBV7-6 ASSASTRNTYEQY
TRBV27 ASSLQGSGGIDTEAF
TRBV5-1 ASSWVAGGTDTQY